The 19 T cell receptor beta chains below come from one sample, sequenced in a study of shared clonotypes between healthy human individuals. Clones were sequenced by immunoSEQ multiplex PCR, and TCRdb holds only the in-frame ones, with some missing. The sample includes around 1,100,000 clones, around three quarters of them seen just once. Sequences were obtained from memory CD4+ T cells from PBMCs. Subset of the sample: CD45RA-negative fraction. The receptors come from a man younger than 30 in good health. Some clones in this sample may be carry-over from other donors' samples.

The chain uses TRBV5-8 and TRBJ1-2, with 10 bases lining up with TRBD1. CDR3 length: 14 residues. With 4 bases clipped from V and 7 bases from J, the junction kept 7 bases outside the gene matches. In germline, CDR1 is SGHTS, CDR2 YDEGEE. The CDR3, as DNA: TGTGCCAGCAGCCCAAGGGGACAGGGGAGTGGCTACACCTTC. Encoded protein: CASSPRGQGSGYTF.

This clone turned up a few times. This sequence joins TRBV5-4 and TRBJ1-1, with a tentative D call TRBD1 (5 bases). V lost 2 bases to trimming and J lost 5 bases, with 7 bases between them. The germline V gene encodes CDR1 SGHNT and CDR2 YYREEE (reference sequence). There are 12 residues in the CDR3. CDR3 sequence (DNA): TGTGCCAGCAGCTTCAGGGCGACTGAAGCTTTCTTT. The encoded protein is CASSFRATEAFF.

This clone was observed a handful of times. The chain joins TRBV5-6 to TRBJ2-5; possibly TRBD2 for D (6 bases). Germline values: CDR1 SGHDT, CDR2 YYEEEE. Trimming shortened V by 2 bases and J by 5 bases, and 16 bases separated the two germline ends. This CDR3 has 15 residues. Here the CDR3 DNA reads TGTGCCAGCAGCTTCAGACTAGGGCCCTGGGAGACCCAGTACTTC. Translating it yields CASSFRLGPWETQYF.

The chain combines TRBV27 with TRBJ2-7; TRBD2 matches at 11 bases. With V trimmed by 5 bases and J by 3 bases, 6 bases remained unmatched. Germline CDR1 and CDR2: MNHEY and SMNVEV (reference sequence). This CDR3 is built from 15 residues. CDR3 bases: TGTGCCAGCAGTCTATTAGCGGGAGGGCTCTACGAGCAGTACTTC. Its translation: CASSLLAGGLYEQYF.

The chain has TRBV27 and TRBJ2-2; 8 positions agree with TRBD2. The junction had 6 bases not matched to a gene; V was cut back by 7 bases and J by 2 bases. There are 15 residues in the CDR3. Germline CDR1 reads MNHEY; CDR2 reads SMNVEV (reference sequence). The DNA of the CDR3 is TGTGCCAGCACCTCAATAGCGGGAAACACCGGGGAGCTGTTTTTT. This gives the protein CASTSIAGNTGELFF.

The chain is built from TRBV19 and TRBJ1-2, with a weak D call TRBD1 (5 bases). Trimming left V 3 bases short and J 4 bases short, with 18 bases between. This CDR3 spans 16 amino acids. Germline lookup yields CDR1 LNHDA and CDR2 SQIVND (reference sequence). The CDR3 protein is CASSISGRSLGYGYTF. Written as DNA, the CDR3 is TGTGCCAGTAGTATCTCGGGACGGTCCCTCGGCTATGGCTACACCTTC.

J is TRBJ2-2 and V is TRBV5-4; D might be TRBD1 or TRBD2, each matching 5 bases. The CDR3 is 15 amino acids. V lost 4 bases and J 1 base, leaving 11 bases between the germline ends. Germline values: CDR1 SGHNT, CDR2 YYREEE (reference sequence). The CDR3 region is CASSPVGGNTGELFF. In DNA form, the CDR3 reads TGTGCCAGCAGCCCGGTTGGGGGGAACACCGGGGAGCTGTTTTTT.

In this sample, this clone turned up a few times. This chain uses TRBV6-1 with TRBJ1-5, with D uncertain. V was shortened by 0 bases and J by 2 bases, with 8 bases between the two germline ends. Germline V CDR1 and CDR2: MNHNS, SASEGT. The CDR3 is 15 amino acids. The CDR3 DNA sequence: TGTGCCAGCAGTGAAGCTCTGCTGGGCAATCAGCCCCAGCATTTT. Translation gives CASSEALLGNQPQHF.

The chain has TRBV11-3 and TRBJ2-2, with 11 positions matching TRBD2. After removal of 5 bases from V and 5 bases from J, the junction contained 7 bases not matched to a gene. CDR1 and CDR2 (germline): SGHNT, YENEEA. The CDR3 is 16 residues long. As DNA, the CDR3 is TGTGCCAGCAGCCTGCTAGCGGGAGGAGTGACCGGGGAGCTGTTTTTT. Translated, it gives CASSLLAGGVTGELFF.

This clone has a handful of counts. The chain recombines TRBV7-7 with TRBJ2-3; D unclear. Trimming stripped 6 bases from V and 6 bases from J, with 13 bases between. The CDR3 totals 13 residues. Germline CDR1 is SSHAT and CDR2 is FNYEAQ (reference sequence). The CDR3 bases are TGTGCCAGCAGTCCCTCAATTTTGGATACGCAGTATTTT. It encodes CASSPSILDTQYF.

This clone was found many times. V is TRBV5-8 and J is TRBJ2-1, with D perhaps assigned TRBD1 or TRBD2 (5 bases each). This CDR3 spans 15 amino acids. CDR1 and CDR2 (germline): SGHTS, YDEGEE. V lost 6 bases and J 6 bases, leaving 19 bases between the germline ends. The CDR3 sequence: CASNDGRQWSNEQFF. The CDR3 nucleotides are TGTGCCAGCAATGATGGGAGACAGTGGAGCAATGAGCAGTTCTTC.

The chain carries TRBV7-8 and TRBJ2-3; D perhaps matches TRBD2 (6 bases). V lost 7 bases, J lost 5 bases, and 19 bases lay in between. Germline values: CDR1 SGHVS, CDR2 FQNEAQ. The CDR3 sequence is 15 residues long. CDR3 DNA sequence: TGTGCCAGCACCAGACGGGGAGGCGACCAAGATACGCAGTATTTT. Its translation: CASTRRGGDQDTQYF.

This clone was counted between two and nine times. The gene calls are TRBV11-2 and TRBJ2-1, with 9 bases aligning to TRBD2. Trimming cost V 6 bases and J 7 bases; bases outside gene matches: 13. Germline CDR1 and CDR2: SGHAT and FQNNGV. The CDR3 runs to 16 residues. The CDR3 DNA reads TGTGCCAGCAGGCCAGGGGGGCGGGAGGGCCGGAATGAGCAGTTCTTC. Residues: CASRPGGREGRNEQFF.

The chain couples TRBV6-1 to TRBJ1-2; D may be TRBD1 (5 bases). The CDR3 extends over 15 amino acids. V gave up 0 bases and J gave up 6 bases, with 14 bases separating them. Germline V lookup: CDR1 MNHNS, CDR2 SASEGT. CDR3 DNA sequence: TGTGCCAGCAGTGAAGCTCCAGGGTTCGGCGATGGCTACACCTTC. Translated: CASSEAPGFGDGYTF.

In its sample, this clone was seen once. This chain links TRBV11-3 with TRBJ2-1; 8 nucleotides match TRBD2. The CDR3 runs to 15 residues. V gave up 1 base and J gave up 9 bases; unmatched junction bases: 8. Germline loops: CDR1 SGHNT, CDR2 YENEEA. CDR3 nucleotides: TGTGCCAGCAGCTTAGCGGGAGGGAACAGGGTTGAGCAGTTCTTC. Translation: CASSLAGGNRVEQFF.

The rearrangement joins TRBV28 to TRBJ1-1; 8 bases match TRBD1. Trimming at V came to 8 bases and at J to 2 bases, leaving 10 bases not matched to a gene. Germline CDR1 is MDHEN and CDR2 is SYDVKM. The CDR3 has 15 amino acids. The CDR3 sequence: CASRVGQGVNTEAFF. CDR3 in DNA: TGTGCCAGCCGGGTTGGACAGGGCGTAAACACTGAAGCTTTCTTT.

The chain combines TRBV5-4 with TRBJ1-1; D is ambiguous. The CDR3 covers 15 residues. Germline V CDR1 and CDR2: SGHNT, YYREEE (reference sequence). V was clipped by 4 bases and J by 1 base, with 14 bases between them. The CDR3 region is CASSHAWEGNTEAFF. CDR3 bases: TGTGCCAGCAGCCATGCATGGGAGGGGAACACTGAAGCTTTCTTT.

Comment on this clone: Other DNA sequences in this specimen translate into the identical CDR3. The chain links TRBV6-1 to TRBJ1-4, with 9 bases lining up with TRBD1. V was clipped by 5 bases and J by 8 bases; unmatched bases: 6. Germline values: CDR1 MNHNS, CDR2 SASEGT. The CDR3 has 14 amino acids. CDR3 sequence reads: CASSRGQGGEKLFF. CDR3 nucleotides: TGTGCCAGCAGTCGGGGACAGGGTGGCGAAAAACTGTTTTTT.

The chain couples TRBV5-1 to TRBJ2-5; 7 bases match TRBD1. Germline V gives CDR1 SGHRS, CDR2 YFSETQ. The V gene end was trimmed by 4 bases and the J gene end by 5 bases; junction bases not matched to a gene: 8. The CDR3 is 14 amino acids. The CDR3 DNA sequence: TGCGCCAGCAGCCCGTACGGGACAGACGAGACCCAGTACTTC. This encodes CASSPYGTDETQYF.